This passage covers 12 T cell receptor beta chains from one sample sequenced in a study of blood T cell repertoires in COVID-19. The table came from immunoSEQ multiplex PCR; TCRdb's copy has only in-frame clones and leaves some out. The sample consists of some 100,000 clones, roughly four fifths of them appearing once. Sequenced material: peripheral blood. The receptors stem from a human donor in a cohort sampled during active COVID-19.

This chain links TRBV5-6 with TRBJ1-2, with TRBD1 as a possible D gene (5 bases). The germline V gene encodes CDR1 SGHDT and CDR2 YYEEEE. V shed 4 bases and J shed 7 bases, with 17 bases lying between them. The CDR3 is 14 amino acids. The CDR3, as DNA: TGTGCCAGCAGCGGGACTTGGGGGTCCTTTGGCTACACCTTC. This translates into CASSGTWGSFGYTF.

V usage is TRBV5-1 and J usage is TRBJ1-5; D is unclear. The germline V and J ends were trimmed by 4 bases and 9 bases, with 14 bases remaining between them. Germline assignment: CDR1 SGHRS and CDR2 YFSETQ. The length of the CDR3 is 13 residues. The CDR3 sequence: CASSDGSEGPQHF. The CDR3, as DNA: TGCGCCAGCAGCGACGGATCCGAGGGGCCCCAGCATTTT.

The genes are TRBV7-6 and TRBJ2-1, with 8 bases that match TRBD2. Germline lookup yields CDR1 SGHVS and CDR2 FNYEAQ. CDR3 size: 15 residues. With V trimmed by 0 bases and J by 8 bases, 6 bases remained unmatched. CDR3 in amino acids: CASSLAHGGADEQFF. The CDR3 DNA sequence: TGTGCCAGCAGCTTAGCGCACGGGGGGGCCGATGAGCAGTTCTTC.

This clone has only a few counts. This chain connects TRBV5-1 to TRBJ2-2; D uncertain. The V gene lost 5 bases and the J gene lost 5 bases, with 19 bases spanning the gap. Germline CDR1 is SGHRS and CDR2 is YFSETQ. CDR3 size: 16 residues. CDR3 in DNA: TGCGCCAGCAGGTATTTACAGAACACTCCAACCGGGGAGCTGTTTTTT. It codes for CASRYLQNTPTGELFF.

As concerns this clone: One end of the junction does not line up with germline, which may come from a read error. The chain combines TRBV14 with TRBJ2-5; tentative D call: TRBD2 (6 bases). CDR1 and CDR2 from the germline V gene are SGHDN and FVKESK. The CDR3 loop spans 13 amino acids. In DNA form, the CDR3 reads TGTGCCAGCAGCCAAGGAGTGGGGCTAGCGCTGGACTTC. Protein product: CASSQGVGLALDF.

This clone was detected only a few times. The V and J genes are TRBV3-1 (or the pseudogene TRBV3-2) and TRBJ2-7; no definite D call. Germline V gene lookup returns CDR1 LGHDT and CDR2 YNNKEL (reference sequence). This CDR3 has 11 residues. Trimming took 2 bases from V and 4 from J, leaving 3 bases between them. The CDR3 sequence: CASSQLYEQYF. Written as DNA, the CDR3 is TGTGCCAGCAGCCAATTATACGAGCAGTACTTC.

The chain joins TRBV20-1 to TRBJ1-2; D is undetermined. This CDR3 comprises 13 residues. V lost 3 bases to trimming and J lost 4 bases, with 12 bases between them. Germline lookup yields CDR1 DFQATT and CDR2 SNEGSKA (reference sequence). In DNA form, the CDR3 reads TGCAGTGCTAGTGCAGGCGTGGGCTATGGCTACACCTTC. Translation gives CSASAGVGYGYTF.

The gene calls are TRBV5-4 and TRBJ1-6; TRBD1 matches 8 bases. CDR1 and CDR2 from the germline V gene are SGHNT and YYREEE (reference sequence). The CDR3 is made up of 14 amino acids. The V gene end was trimmed by 5 bases and the J gene end by 6 bases; junction bases not matched to a gene: 4. The CDR3 spells CASSIDRGNSPLHF. In DNA form, the CDR3 reads TGTGCCAGCAGTATTGACAGGGGTAATTCACCCCTCCACTTT.

The table lists this clone with a few counts. The chain recombines TRBV6-6 with TRBJ2-7, with TRBD2 matching over 7 bases. V was pared by 5 bases and J by 0 bases, with 4 bases of the junction left unmatched. This CDR3 is built from 14 residues. The germline CDR1 and CDR2 sequences are MNHNY and SVGAGI (reference sequence). The CDR3 here is CASSKWTSSYEQYF. In DNA form, the CDR3 reads TGTGCCAGCAGTAAATGGACTAGCTCCTACGAGCAGTACTTC.

The genes are TRBV6-5 and TRBJ1-2; unclear D gene. This CDR3 spans 13 amino acids. Trimming removed 5 bases from V and 4 bases from J, with 11 bases in between. Germline CDR1 is MNHEY and CDR2 is SVGAGI. This chain's CDR3 is CASSLTRGYGYTF. CDR3 bases: TGTGCCAGCAGTCTGACCCGGGGCTATGGCTACACCTTC.

The chain couples TRBV28 to TRBJ2-1, with 7 bases that match TRBD2. Germline-derived CDR1 and CDR2 are MDHEN and SYDVKM. Germline trimming cut 3 bases from V and 0 bases from J; bases unmatched to any gene: 2. The CDR3 runs to 15 residues. The CDR3 nucleotides are TGTGCCAGCAGTTTGCCGGGGGGCTCCTACAATGAGCAGTTCTTC. It is translated as CASSLPGGSYNEQFF.

This clone was picked up a small number of times. The V call is TRBV28, the J call TRBJ1-2, with D uncertain. CDR1 and CDR2 from the germline V gene are MDHEN and SYDVKM. V was cut by 6 bases and J by 8 bases, with 16 bases left in between. CDR3 size: 13 residues. The CDR3: CASRRRVAEGYTF. In DNA form, the CDR3 reads TGTGCCAGCAGGAGACGGGTAGCGGAGGGCTACACCTTC.